This T cell receptor (beta chain) was identified in a study of cytomegalovirus exposure and HLA in healthy donors. Study conclusions and caveats: The authors later linked a missense DCLRE1C variant to TCR beta V- and J-gene trimming. Three CMV-associated chains were confirmed in vitro to be specific for CMV antigens.

As regards this clone: Its target is not known. At one end, the junction sequence differs from germline, possibly due to a read error. Additional DNA sequences in this sample encode the identical CDR3.

The PCR ran on 60 Vbeta and 13 Jbeta primers. Profiling relied on immunoSEQ multiplex PCR, and the TCRdb table lists in-frame clones only, not all of them. The sample includes roughly 130,000 clones, around 79% of them seen just once. The CDR3 contains 15 residues. CDR1 and CDR2 (germline): SGHKS, YYEKEE (reference sequence). The sequence came from a female donor in good health and CMV-seronegative. The chain is built from TRBV5-5 and TRBJ1-5; TRBD1 is a possible D gene (6 bases). Sequenced input: PBMCs. CDR3 nucleotide sequence: TGCGCCAGCAGCCAAGACTGGGGGCCCAGGCAGCCCCAGCATTTT. Protein sequence: CASSQDWGPRQPQHF. Supplemented by reference TRBV5-5 and TRBJ1-5, the full variable domain reads DAGVTQSPTHLIKTRGQQVTLRCSPISGHKSVSWYQQVLGQGPQFIFQYYEKEERGRGNFPDRFSARQFPNYSSELNVNALLLGDSALYLCASSQDWGPRQPQHFGDGTRLSIL.